This TCR beta chain was recorded in a study of blood T cell repertoires in COVID-19. As for the study in general: Both acute and convalescent COVID-19 samples were obtained from the United States, Italy and Spain. PBMCs, B-cell-depleted T cells, or T cells were the source of the cDNA or gDNA that made up the material.

In the study's own analysis: Counts of nucleated cells, estimated from reference gene primer amplification, were obtained. Sequencing used immunoSEQ multiplex PCR; TCRdb keeps in-frame clones, though not all of them. V and J calls and clone size are as listed in that table; D and trimming were resolved from the DNA. The table includes some 250,000 clones, roughly 87% detected once. This CDR3 region has 13 residues. From germline, CDR1 is SEHNR and CDR2 FQNEAQ (reference sequence). Trimming stripped 4 bases from V and 4 bases from J, with 10 bases between. Source material: peripheral blood. The sequence was collected from a man between 60 and 75 years old who had recovered from COVID-19. V usage is TRBV7-9 and J usage is TRBJ1-2; maybe TRBD1 (6 bases). For the CDR3, the DNA is TGTGCCAGCAGCTCCGGGACAAGCTATGGCTACACCTTC. This gives the protein CASSSGTSYGYTF.